These 15 T cell receptor beta chains share one sample of origin, sequenced in a study of cytomegalovirus exposure and HLA in healthy donors (dated by TCRdb to about 2017). Library prep was done by the immunoSEQ multiplex PCR assay. The multiplex PCR relied on a mix of 60 forward primers for TCR Vbeta segments and 13 reverse primers for TCR Jbeta segments. Held by TCRdb, this immuneACCESS table contains in-frame sequences only and omits some clones. Under half of the omission traces to an unresolved V gene where checked; the cause of the rest is unknown. For this sample there are more than 150,000 clones; more than 85% appear just once. The leading ten clones occupy about 0.21% of the sample. Sample: PBMCs. The receptor source for this set is a girl under two years old in good health and CMV-seronegative.

V is TRBV5-1 and J is TRBJ1-6; no clear D. Germline V gene lookup returns CDR1 SGHRS and CDR2 YFSETQ. This CDR3 is 14 amino acids long. The V and J ends lost 1 base and 9 bases respectively, with 11 bases between them. This chain's CDR3 is CASSLLKGGSPLHF. CDR3 DNA sequence: TGCGCCAGCAGCTTGTTGAAGGGAGGTTCACCCCTCCACTTT.

The sample holds a few counts of this clone. The chain uses TRBV2 and TRBJ1-6, with D perhaps matching TRBD1 (6 bases). V was pared by 2 bases and J by 7 bases, with 9 bases between. The CDR3 is made up of 14 amino acids. In germline, CDR1 is SNHLY, CDR2 FYNNEI. CDR3 protein: CASSEYGQNSPLHF. The CDR3 region has the DNA TGTGCCAGCAGTGAATATGGACAGAATTCACCCCTCCACTTT.

The chain carries TRBV4-1 and TRBJ2-5, with D perhaps TRBD2 (6 bases). The last part of the DNA fits TRBJ2-7 better; the J call may be wrong. CDR3 length equals 15 residues. Germline CDR1 MGHRA, CDR2 YSYEKL. CDR3 residues: CASSHQDGSSYEQYF. CDR3 nucleotide sequence: TGCGCCAGCAGCCATCAAGACGGGAGCTCCTACGAGCAGTACTTC.

The V and J genes are TRBV7-9 and TRBJ1-4, with 11 positions matching TRBD1. Looked up from germline, CDR1 is SEHNR and CDR2 is FQNEAQ (reference sequence). The V segment lost 5 bases and the J segment 8 bases; nucleotides outside the gene matches: 13. The CDR3 consists of 17 residues. The CDR3, as DNA: TGTGCCAGCAGCGATACCGGGACAGGGGGGCTTGGGGAAAAACTGTTTTTT. This codes for CASSDTGTGGLGEKLFF.

The sample holds a few counts of this clone. This sequence joins TRBV19 and TRBJ2-5; TRBD2 aligns across 8 bases. The trim removed 1 base at V and 2 bases at J, leaving 0 bases unmatched. CDR1 and CDR2 (germline): LNHDA, SQIVND (reference sequence). CDR3 size: 14 residues. The CDR3: CASSIAGGQETQYF. The CDR3 DNA is TGTGCCAGTAGTATAGCGGGAGGGCAAGAGACCCAGTACTTC.

V usage is TRBV6-6 and J usage is TRBJ2-5, with TRBD1 matching over 7 bases. V lost 2 bases, J lost 6 bases, and 12 bases stayed unmatched. The CDR3 covers 16 residues. Germline V lookup: CDR1 MNHNY, CDR2 SVGAGI (reference sequence). The CDR3 here is CASSYDRDASLKTQYF. CDR3 nucleotide sequence: TGTGCCAGCAGTTACGACAGGGACGCTTCTCTTAAGACCCAGTACTTC.

The J gene is TRBJ1-1, the V gene TRBV11-2; 8 nucleotides match TRBD1. Germline V gene data show CDR1 as SGHAT and CDR2 as FQNNGV. The CDR3 loop spans 14 amino acids. Trimming at V came to 5 bases and at J to 2 bases, leaving 4 bases not matched to a gene. CDR3 region: CASSPRGRNTEAFF. The CDR3 DNA is TGTGCCAGCAGCCCCAGGGGGCGAAACACTGAAGCTTTCTTT.

The chain is built from TRBV5-1 and TRBJ2-3, with a weak D call TRBD2 (5 bases). The germline V gene has CDR1 SGHRS and CDR2 YFSETQ. The V gene lost 4 bases and the J gene lost 5 bases, with 14 bases spanning the gap. The CDR3 length is 14 residues. CDR3 sequence (DNA): TGCGCCAGCAGCCTGGGAGCTACTAGAGATACGCAGTATTTT. Protein product: CASSLGATRDTQYF.

For the CDR3, the DNA is TGTGCCAGCAGCCAAGAGACTAGCGGGAGTCCCTACAATGAGCAGTTCTTC. Translating gives CASSQETSGSPYNEQFF. The chain links TRBV14 to TRBJ2-1, with TRBD2 matching over 12 bases. The V segment lost 0 bases and the J segment 2 bases; nucleotides outside the gene matches: 2. CDR3 length: 17 amino acids. CDR1 SGHDN and CDR2 FVKESK come from the germline V gene.

This clone was recorded a few times. This rearrangement joins TRBV9 to TRBJ2-7, with D maybe TRBD1 (6 bases). Germline lookup yields CDR1 SGDLS and CDR2 YYNGEE. V was cut by 5 bases and J by 2 bases, with 17 bases left in between. There are 15 residues in the CDR3. CDR3 sequence: CASSATGKRTYEQYF. CDR3 bases: TGTGCCAGCAGTGCAACAGGGAAGAGGACCTACGAGCAGTACTTC.

This chain uses TRBV6-1 with TRBJ1-3, with 7 positions matching TRBD1. CDR1 and CDR2 from the germline V gene are MNHNS and SASEGT. The CDR3 has 15 amino acids. V shed 5 bases, J shed 0 bases, and the junction held 4 bases outside the gene matches. CDR3 DNA sequence: TGTGCCAGCAGTCGAGGGGGCTACTCTGGAAACACCATATATTTT. As protein: CASSRGGYSGNTIYF.

This chain joins TRBV19 and TRBJ1-5; 12 nucleotides align to TRBD1. CDR1 and CDR2 from the germline V gene are LNHDA and SQIVND (reference sequence). This CDR3 is 14 amino acids long. The ends lost 6 bases at V and 10 bases at J; junction bases unmatched: 7. The CDR3: CASSPGQGATPQHF. The CDR3 nucleotides read TGTGCCAGTAGCCCGGGACAGGGGGCGACACCCCAGCATTTT.

This chain links TRBV7-3 with TRBJ2-1; D is uncertain. Trimming took 5 bases from V and 0 from J, leaving 11 bases between them. CDR3 length: 15 amino acids. Germline CDR1 is SGHTA and CDR2 is FQGTGA. The CDR3 here is CASSPRLSSYNEQFF. Here the CDR3 DNA reads TGTGCCAGCAGCCCACGACTTAGCTCCTACAATGAGCAGTTCTTC.

In nucleotides, the CDR3 is TGTGCCACCAGCGGCCGCAGGGGGCTTGGGACTGAAGCTTTCTTT. This sequence encodes CATSGRRGLGTEAFF. The chain links TRBV15 to TRBJ1-1; TRBD1 agrees at 8 bases. V lost 5 bases and J lost 5; bases outside the gene matches: 10. Germline CDR1 LNHNV, CDR2 YYDKDF (reference sequence). The CDR3 is made up of 15 amino acids.

The genes are TRBV27 and TRBJ1-6, with 7 bases fitting TRBD1. Germline CDR1 MNHEY, CDR2 SMNVEV (reference sequence). The trim removed 4 bases at V and 8 bases at J, leaving 5 bases unmatched. The CDR3 totals 14 residues. CDR3 residues: CASSWDRLDSPLHF. The CDR3 DNA reads TGTGCCAGCAGTTGGGACAGATTAGATTCACCCCTCCACTTT.